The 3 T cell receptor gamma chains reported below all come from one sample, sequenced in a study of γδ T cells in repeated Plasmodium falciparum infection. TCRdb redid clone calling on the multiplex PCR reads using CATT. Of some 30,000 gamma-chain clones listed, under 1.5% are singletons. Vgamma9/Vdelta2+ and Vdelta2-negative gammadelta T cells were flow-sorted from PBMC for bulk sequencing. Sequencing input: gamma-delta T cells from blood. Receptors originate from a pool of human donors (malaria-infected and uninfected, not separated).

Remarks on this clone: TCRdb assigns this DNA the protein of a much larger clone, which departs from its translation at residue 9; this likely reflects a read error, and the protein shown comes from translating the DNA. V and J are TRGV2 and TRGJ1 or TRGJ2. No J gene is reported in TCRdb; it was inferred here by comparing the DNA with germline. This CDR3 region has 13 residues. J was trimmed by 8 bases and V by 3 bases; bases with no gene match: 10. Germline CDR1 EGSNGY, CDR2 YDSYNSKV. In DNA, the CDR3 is TGTGCCACCTGGGACCTATGGTATCATAAGAAACTCTTT. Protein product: CATWDLWYHKKLF.

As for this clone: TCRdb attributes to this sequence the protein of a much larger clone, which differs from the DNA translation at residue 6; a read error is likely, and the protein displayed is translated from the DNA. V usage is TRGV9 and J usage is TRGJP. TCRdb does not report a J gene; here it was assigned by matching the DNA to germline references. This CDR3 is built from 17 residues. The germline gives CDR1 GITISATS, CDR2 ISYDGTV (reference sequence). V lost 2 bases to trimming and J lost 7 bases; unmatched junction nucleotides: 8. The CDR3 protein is CALWEATDELGKKIKVF. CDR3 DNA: TGTGCCTTGTGGGAGGCCACGGATGAGTTGGGCAAAAAAATCAAGGTATTT.

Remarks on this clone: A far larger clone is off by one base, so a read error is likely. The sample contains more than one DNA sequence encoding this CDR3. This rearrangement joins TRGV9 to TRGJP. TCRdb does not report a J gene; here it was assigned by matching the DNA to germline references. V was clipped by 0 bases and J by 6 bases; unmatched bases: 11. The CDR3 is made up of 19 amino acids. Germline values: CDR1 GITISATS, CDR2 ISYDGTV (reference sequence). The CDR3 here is CALWEVHLVRELGKKIKVF. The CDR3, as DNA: TGTGCCTTGTGGGAGGTGCATTTGGTGAGAGAGTTGGGCAAAAAAATCAAGGTATTT.